A selection of T cell receptor beta chains follows, all from one sample in a study of blood T cell repertoires in COVID-19. Only in-frame clones appear in the TCRdb table, and some are missing; sequencing was by immunoSEQ multiplex PCR. The sample gives almost 100,000 clones, about 89% of which show up once; around a tenth is in the top ten. What was sequenced was peripheral blood. These receptors all come from a man aged 50 to 59 with acute or convalescent COVID-19. CDR3s include the opening cysteine and the closing phenylalanine or tryptophan. A D gene is named only where the DNA matches it firmly. Clone size appears in some rows only: once, few, many, or a class for an expanded clone.

>.|TRBJ2-2|.|TRBV10-3
TGTGCCACCCGGGGGGCCGGGAACACCGGGGAGCTGTTTTTT
CATRGAGNTGELFF
>.|TRBJ1-4|TRBD1|TRBV6-5
TGTGCCAGCAGTTACCCCCGAAGGGGGCTTCGAGAAAAACTGTTTTTT
CASSYPRRGLREKLFF
>.|TRBJ2-1|TRBD2|TRBV24-1
TGTGCCACCAGACCCGGGACTAGCGGGAAAAATGAGCAGTTCTTC
CATRPGTSGKNEQFF
>.|TRBJ2-7|.|TRBV27
TGTGCCAGCAGTTTCCCCGGAGGTGGCGAGCAGTACTTC
CASSFPGGGEQYF
>.|TRBJ2-7|TRBD1|TRBV15
TGTGCCACCAGAGAGACAGGGGAGGTCTACGAGCAGTACTTC
CATRETGEVYEQYF
>.|TRBJ2-5|TRBD1|TRBV7-9
TGTGCCAGCAGCCCGAGACAGGGGCATGAGAGAGAGACCCAGTACTTC
CASSPRQGHERETQYF
>once|TRBJ2-2|.|TRBV19
TGTGCCAGTACCCGAAGGAACGGAGTGAACACCGGGGAGCTGTTTTTT
CASTRRNGVNTGELFF
>.|TRBJ2-7|TRBD2|TRBV11-3
TGTGCCAGCAGCTTAAGTAGCGGGGGCTACGAGCAGTACTTC
CASSLSSGGYEQYF
>.|TRBJ2-3|TRBD2|TRBV10-2
TGCGCCAGCAGCCTCCAGGGAGGGAGCACAGATACGCAGTATTTT
CASSLQGGSTDTQYF
>.|TRBJ2-2|.|TRBV7-3
TGTGCCAGCAGCTTAATCGGGGACACCGGGGAGCTGTTTTTT
CASSLIGDTGELFF
>.|TRBJ1-5|.|TRBV6-2/TRBV6-3
TGTGCCAGCAGTCTCGGAGGCGGGGCGGGTAGCAATCAGCCCCAGCATTTT
CASSLGGGAGSNQPQHF
>.|TRBJ2-7|TRBD2|TRBV27
TGTGCCAGCACCGAAACCGGACTAGCGGTTACCTACGAGCAGTACTTC
CASTETGLAVTYEQYF
>.|TRBJ2-5|.|TRBV2
TGTGCCAGTGGAGTCGAGGAAGAGACCCAGTACTTC
CASGVEEETQYF
>once|TRBJ1-3|.|TRBV2
TGTGCCAGCAGTGTGGTGGGGCTCATCTCGGGAAACACCATATATTTT
CASSVVGLISGNTIYF
>.|TRBJ2-7|TRBD2|TRBV7-9
TGTGCCAGCAGCTTGGGGACTAGCGGGAGGTACGAGCAGTACTTC
CASSLGTSGRYEQYF
>.|TRBJ2-1|TRBD2|TRBV3-1/TRBV3-2
TGTGCCAGCAGCTGGACTAGCGGGAGGTGGAATGAGCAGTTCTTC
CASSWTSGRWNEQFF
>.|TRBJ1-2|.|TRBV5-5
TGTGCCAGCAGCGTTGCCGAGAGACAGATCTATTATGGCTACACCTTC
CASSVAERQIYYGYTF
>.|TRBJ1-5|.|TRBV23-1
TGCGCCAGTATATCGGAAAGAAGAGGTAAAGTTCAGCCCCAGCATTTT
CASISERRGKVQPQHF
>.|TRBJ2-7|TRBD2|TRBV2
TGTGCCAGCAGCCTAGGACTAGCGGGAGTCTGGGAGCAGTACTTC
CASSLGLAGVWEQYF
>.|TRBJ1-2|TRBD1|TRBV6-5
TGTGCCAGCACCGCGACAGGGCAGGGTGGATATGGCTACACCTTC
CASTATGQGGYGYTF
>.|TRBJ2-5|.|TRBV5-4
TGTGCCAGCAGCCCCCGCATTCGTGGGGAGAGAGAGACCCAGTACTTC
CASSPRIRGERETQYF
>.|TRBJ1-2|TRBD1|TRBV29-1
TGCAGCGTTGGGGTTAGAGACAGGGGGCCGAGGGGCTACACCTTC
CSVGVRDRGPRGYTF
>.|TRBJ2-7|TRBD1|TRBV4-1
TGCGCCAGCAGCCAAGAGGACAGGGATTCGGGGGAGCAGTACTTC
CASSQEDRDSGEQYF